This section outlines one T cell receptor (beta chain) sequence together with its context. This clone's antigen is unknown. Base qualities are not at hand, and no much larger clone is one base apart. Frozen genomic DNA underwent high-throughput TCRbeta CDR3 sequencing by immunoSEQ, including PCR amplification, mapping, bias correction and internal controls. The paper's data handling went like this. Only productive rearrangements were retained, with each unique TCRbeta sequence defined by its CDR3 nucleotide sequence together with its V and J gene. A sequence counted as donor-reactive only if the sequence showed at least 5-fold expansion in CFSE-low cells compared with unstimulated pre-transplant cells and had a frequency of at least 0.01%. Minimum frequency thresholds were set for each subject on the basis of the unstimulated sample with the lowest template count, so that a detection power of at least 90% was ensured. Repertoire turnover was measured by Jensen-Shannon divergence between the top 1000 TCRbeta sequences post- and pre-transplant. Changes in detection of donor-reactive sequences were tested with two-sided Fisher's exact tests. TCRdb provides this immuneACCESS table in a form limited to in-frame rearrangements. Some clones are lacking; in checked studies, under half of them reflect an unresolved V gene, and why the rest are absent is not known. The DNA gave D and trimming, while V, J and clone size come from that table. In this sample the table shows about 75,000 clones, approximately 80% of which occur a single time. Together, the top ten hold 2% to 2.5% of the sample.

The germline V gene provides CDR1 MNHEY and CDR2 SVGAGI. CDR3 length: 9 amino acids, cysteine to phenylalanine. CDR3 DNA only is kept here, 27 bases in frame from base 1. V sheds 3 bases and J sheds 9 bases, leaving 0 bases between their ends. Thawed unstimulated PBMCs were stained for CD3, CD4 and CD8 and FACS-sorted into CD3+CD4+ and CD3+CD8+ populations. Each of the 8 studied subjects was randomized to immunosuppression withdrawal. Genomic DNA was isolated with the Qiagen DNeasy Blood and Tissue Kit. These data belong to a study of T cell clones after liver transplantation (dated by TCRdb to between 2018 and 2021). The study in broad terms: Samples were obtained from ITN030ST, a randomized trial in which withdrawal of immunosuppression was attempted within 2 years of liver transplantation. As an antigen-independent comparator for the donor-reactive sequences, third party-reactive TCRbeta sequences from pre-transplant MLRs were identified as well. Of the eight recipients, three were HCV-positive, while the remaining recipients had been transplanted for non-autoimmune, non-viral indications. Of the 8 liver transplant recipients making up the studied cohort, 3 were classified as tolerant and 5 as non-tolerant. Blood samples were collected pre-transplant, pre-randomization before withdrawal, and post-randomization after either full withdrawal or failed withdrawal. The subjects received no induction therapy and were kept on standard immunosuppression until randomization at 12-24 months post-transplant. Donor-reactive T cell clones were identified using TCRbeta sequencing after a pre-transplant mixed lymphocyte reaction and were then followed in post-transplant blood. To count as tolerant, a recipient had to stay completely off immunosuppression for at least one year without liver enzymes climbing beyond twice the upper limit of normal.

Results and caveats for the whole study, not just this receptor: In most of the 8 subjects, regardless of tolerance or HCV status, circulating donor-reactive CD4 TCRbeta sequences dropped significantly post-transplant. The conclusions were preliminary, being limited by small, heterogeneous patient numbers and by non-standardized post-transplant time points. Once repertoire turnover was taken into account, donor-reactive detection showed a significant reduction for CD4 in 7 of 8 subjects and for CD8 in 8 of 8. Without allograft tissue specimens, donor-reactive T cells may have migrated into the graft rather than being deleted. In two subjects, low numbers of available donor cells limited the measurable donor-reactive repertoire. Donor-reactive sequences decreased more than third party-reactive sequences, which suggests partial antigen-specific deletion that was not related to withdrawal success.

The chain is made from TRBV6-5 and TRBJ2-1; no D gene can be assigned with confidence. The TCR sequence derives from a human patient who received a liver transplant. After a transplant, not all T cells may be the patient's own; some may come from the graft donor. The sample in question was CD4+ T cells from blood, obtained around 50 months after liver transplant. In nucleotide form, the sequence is TGTGCCAGCAGTTATGAGCAGTTCTTC. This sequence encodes CASSYEQFF.